The present TCR beta chain was sequenced within a study of naive and memory T cell subsets. Study-wide points: The RNA method is potentially sensitive to activation and differentiation changes.

The SP2 primer and nested alpha and beta constant region primers amplified ligated cDNA in four rounds. Alpha and beta constant region primers primed reverse transcription for blood and skin samples. TCRdb fed the 5' RACE reads into MiXCR, producing one record per CDR3 protein. This sample has about 32,000 distinct CDR3 sequences, with approximately 15% found just once. This CDR3 contains 13 residues. Germline CDR1 is SQVTM and CDR2 is ANQGSEA. The V end was cut by 3 bases, the J end by 3 bases, with 11 bases between. This clonotype was counted at least ten times. Its target is unknown. The library had UMIs added by 3' ligation of an oligonucleotide to TCR cDNA. Reverse transcription used DNase-treated unsorted total RNA, aiming for roughly 1 to 1,100 ng.

This TCR came from a female donor in good health. The chain recombines TRBV29-1 with TRBJ1-2; tentatively, D is TRBD1 (5 bases). The CDR3 here is CSVESQVDYGYTF. Written as DNA, the CDR3 is TGCAGCGTTGAGTCACAGGTAGACTATGGCTACACCTTC.